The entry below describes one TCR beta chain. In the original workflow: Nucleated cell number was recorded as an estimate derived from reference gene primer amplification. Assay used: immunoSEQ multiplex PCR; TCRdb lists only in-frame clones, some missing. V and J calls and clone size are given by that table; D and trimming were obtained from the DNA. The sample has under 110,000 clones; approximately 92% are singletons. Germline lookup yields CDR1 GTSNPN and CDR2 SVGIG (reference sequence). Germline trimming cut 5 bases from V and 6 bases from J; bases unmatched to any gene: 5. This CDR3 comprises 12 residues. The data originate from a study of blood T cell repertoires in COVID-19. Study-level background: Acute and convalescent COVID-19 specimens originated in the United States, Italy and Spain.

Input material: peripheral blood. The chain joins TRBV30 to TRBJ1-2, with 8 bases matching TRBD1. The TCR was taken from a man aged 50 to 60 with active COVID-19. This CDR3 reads CAWQTGGNGYTF. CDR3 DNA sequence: TGTGCCTGGCAAACAGGGGGAAATGGCTACACCTTC. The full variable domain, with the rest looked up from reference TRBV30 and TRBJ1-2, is SQTIHQWPATLVQPVGSPLSLECTVEGTSNPNLYWYRQAAGRGLQLLFYSVGIGQISSEVPQNLSASRPQDRQFILSSKKLLLSDSGFYLCAWQTGGNGYTFGSGTRLTVV.